This TCR beta chain was captured in a study of a mutant IDH1 vaccine in newly diagnosed glioma. TCRdb keeps only in-frame clones here, not all; method: immunoSEQ multiplex PCR. Of some 33,000 clones in the sample, around 80% are singletons; the top ten hold roughly 10%. V lost 4 bases, J lost 2 bases, and 6 bases lay in between. Germline V gene data show CDR1 as SGHAT and CDR2 as FQNNGV. This CDR3 has 13 residues. This sample's time point: week 35, safety follow-up. Vaccination comprised doses that each held 300 ug of mutant IDH1 20-mer peptide, plus topical imiquimod. At weeks 1, 3, 5, 7, 11, 15, 19 and 23, patients received a vaccination, eight in all. In the case of this clone: The target antigen is unknown.

The rearrangement joins TRBV11-2 to TRBJ1-3; no clear D gene. This receptor was taken from a woman in her forties with glioma. Here the sequenced sample was PBMCs, taken from a glioma patient whose treatment included an IDH1 peptide vaccine. The CDR3 bases are TGTGCCAGCAGCTCCCCACCTGGAAACACCATATATTTT. It is translated as CASSSPPGNTIYF.